This paragraph covers one T cell receptor (beta chain) sequence. Antigen unknown. Method: immunoSEQ multiplex PCR; TCRdb's copy keeps in-frame clones and lacks some. The sample contains around 100,000 clones, almost 90% of which appear only once. The time point was: week 11, during vaccination. Every vaccine dose comprised 300 ug of mutant IDH1 20-mer peptide plus topical imiquimod. There were new WHO grade 3 or 4 astrocytomas in the donors, and these were IDH1-mutant and ATRX-lost. The sample comes from a study of a mutant IDH1 vaccine in newly diagnosed glioma. Study-level background: Patients had eight vaccinations, in weeks 1, 3, 5, 7, 11, 15, 19 and 23. Beforehand, treatment had been radiotherapy, temozolomide, or both; the majority received both.

Trimming took 8 bases from V and 6 from J, leaving 25 bases between them. Germline lookup yields CDR1 MDHEN and CDR2 SYDVKM. CDR3 length equals 16 residues. The chain combines TRBV28 with TRBJ1-2; maybe TRBD1 (5 bases). The sample in question was PBMCs, obtained from a glioma patient whose treatment included an IDH1 peptide vaccine. This receptor was taken from a woman aged 45-65 years with glioma. The CDR3 region is CASSPVGIDGGNGYTF. The CDR3, as DNA: TGTGCCAGCTCCCCGGTAGGGATAGATGGGGGAAATGGCTACACCTTC.